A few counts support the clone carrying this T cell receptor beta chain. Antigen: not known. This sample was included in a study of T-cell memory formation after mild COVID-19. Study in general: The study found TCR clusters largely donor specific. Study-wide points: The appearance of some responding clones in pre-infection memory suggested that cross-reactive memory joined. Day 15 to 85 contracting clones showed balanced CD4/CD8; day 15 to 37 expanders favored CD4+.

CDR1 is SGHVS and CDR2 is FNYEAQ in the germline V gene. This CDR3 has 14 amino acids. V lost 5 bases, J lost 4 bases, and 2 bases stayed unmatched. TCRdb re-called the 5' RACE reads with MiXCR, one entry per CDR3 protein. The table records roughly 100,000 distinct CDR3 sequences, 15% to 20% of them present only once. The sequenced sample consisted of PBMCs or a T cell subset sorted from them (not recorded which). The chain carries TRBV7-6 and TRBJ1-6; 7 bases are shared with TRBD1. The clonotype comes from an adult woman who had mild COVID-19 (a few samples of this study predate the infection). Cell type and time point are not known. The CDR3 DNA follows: TGTGCCAGCAGCGCGACAGGGTATAATTCACCCCTCCACTTT. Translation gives CASSATGYNSPLHF.